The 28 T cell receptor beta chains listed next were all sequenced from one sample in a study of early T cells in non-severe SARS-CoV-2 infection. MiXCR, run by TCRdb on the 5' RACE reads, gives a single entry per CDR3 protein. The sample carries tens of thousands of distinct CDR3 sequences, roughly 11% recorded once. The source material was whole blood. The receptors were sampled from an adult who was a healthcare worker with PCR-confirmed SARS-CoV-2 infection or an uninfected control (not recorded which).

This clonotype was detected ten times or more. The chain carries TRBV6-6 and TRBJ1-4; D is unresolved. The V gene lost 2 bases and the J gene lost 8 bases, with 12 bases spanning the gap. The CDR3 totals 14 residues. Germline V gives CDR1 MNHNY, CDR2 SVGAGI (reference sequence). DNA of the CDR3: TGTGCCAGCAGTTACGGGAGGGTTTCCGAAAAACTGTTTTTT. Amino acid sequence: CASSYGRVSEKLFF.

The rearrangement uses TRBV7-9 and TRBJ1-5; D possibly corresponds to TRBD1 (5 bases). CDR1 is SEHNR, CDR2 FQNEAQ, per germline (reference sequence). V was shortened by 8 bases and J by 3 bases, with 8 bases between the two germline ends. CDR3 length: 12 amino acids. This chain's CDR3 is CASGTVNQPQHF. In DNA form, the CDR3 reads TGTGCCAGCGGGACGGTCAATCAGCCCCAGCATTTT. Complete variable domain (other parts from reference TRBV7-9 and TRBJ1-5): DTGVSQNPRHKITKRGQNVTFRCDPISEHNRLYWYRQTLGQGPEFLTYFQNEAQLEKSRLLSDRFSAERPKGSFSTLEIQRTEQGDSAMYLCASGTVNQPQHFGDGTRLSIL.

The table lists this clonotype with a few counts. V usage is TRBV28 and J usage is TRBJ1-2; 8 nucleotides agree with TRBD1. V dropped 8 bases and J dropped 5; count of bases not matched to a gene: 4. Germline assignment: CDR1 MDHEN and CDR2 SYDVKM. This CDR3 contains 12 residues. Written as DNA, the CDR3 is TGTGCCAGCGCTGACAGGGGATATGGCTACACCTTC. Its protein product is CASADRGYGYTF.

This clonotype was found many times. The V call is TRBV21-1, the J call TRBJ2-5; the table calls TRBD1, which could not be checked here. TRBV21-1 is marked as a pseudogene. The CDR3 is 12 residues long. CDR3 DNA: TGTGCCAGCACCCGGGACAGAGAGACCCAGTACTTC. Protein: CASTRDRETQYF.

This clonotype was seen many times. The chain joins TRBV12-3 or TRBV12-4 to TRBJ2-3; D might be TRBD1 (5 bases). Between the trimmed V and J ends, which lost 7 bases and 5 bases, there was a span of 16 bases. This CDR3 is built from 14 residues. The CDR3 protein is CASTLGAFRDTQYF. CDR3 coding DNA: TGTGCCAGCACCCTAGGGGCGTTTCGAGATACGCAGTATTTT.

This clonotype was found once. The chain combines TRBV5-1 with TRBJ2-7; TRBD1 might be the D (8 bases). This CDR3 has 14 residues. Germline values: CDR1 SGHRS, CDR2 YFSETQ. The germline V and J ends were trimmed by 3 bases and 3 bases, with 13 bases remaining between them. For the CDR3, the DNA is TGCGCCAGCAGCTCACAGGGGGGGAACTACGAGCAGTACTTC. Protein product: CASSSQGGNYEQYF.

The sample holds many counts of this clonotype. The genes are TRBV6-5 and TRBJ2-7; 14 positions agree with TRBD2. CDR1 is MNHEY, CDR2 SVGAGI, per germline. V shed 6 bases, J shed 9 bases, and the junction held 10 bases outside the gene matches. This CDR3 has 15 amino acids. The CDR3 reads CASSQGTSGSTRQYF. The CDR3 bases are TGTGCCAGCAGCCAAGGGACTAGCGGGAGTACGCGGCAGTACTTC.

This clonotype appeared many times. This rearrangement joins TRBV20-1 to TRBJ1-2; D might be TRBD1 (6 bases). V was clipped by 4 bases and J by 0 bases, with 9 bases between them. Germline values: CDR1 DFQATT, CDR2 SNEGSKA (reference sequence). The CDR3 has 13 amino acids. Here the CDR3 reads CSAMWTANYGYTF. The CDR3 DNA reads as TGCAGTGCTATGTGGACAGCTAACTATGGCTACACCTTC.

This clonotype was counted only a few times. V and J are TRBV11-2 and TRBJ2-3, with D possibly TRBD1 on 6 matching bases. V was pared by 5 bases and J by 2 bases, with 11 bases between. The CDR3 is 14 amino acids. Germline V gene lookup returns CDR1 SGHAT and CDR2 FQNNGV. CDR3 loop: CASSPGVATDTQYF. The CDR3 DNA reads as TGTGCCAGCAGCCCAGGGGTGGCCACAGATACGCAGTATTTT.

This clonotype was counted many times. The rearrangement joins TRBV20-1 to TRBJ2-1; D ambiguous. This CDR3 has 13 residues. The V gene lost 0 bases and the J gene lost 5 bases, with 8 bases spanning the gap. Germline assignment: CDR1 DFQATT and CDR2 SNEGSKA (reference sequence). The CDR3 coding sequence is TGCAGTGCTAGAGATGTATGGCACAATGAGCAGTTCTTC. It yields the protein CSARDVWHNEQFF.

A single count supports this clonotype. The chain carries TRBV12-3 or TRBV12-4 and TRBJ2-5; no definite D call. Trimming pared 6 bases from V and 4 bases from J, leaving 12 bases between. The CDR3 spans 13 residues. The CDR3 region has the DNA TGTGCCAGCAGCCACGGACGGCTAGAGACCCAGTACTTC. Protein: CASSHGRLETQYF.

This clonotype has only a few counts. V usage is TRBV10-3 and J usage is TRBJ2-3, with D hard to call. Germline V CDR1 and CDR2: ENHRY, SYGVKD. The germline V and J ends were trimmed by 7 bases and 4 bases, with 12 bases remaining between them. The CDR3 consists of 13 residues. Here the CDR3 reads CAINSLDPDTQYF. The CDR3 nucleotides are TGTGCCATCAACTCGCTAGACCCAGATACGCAGTATTTT.

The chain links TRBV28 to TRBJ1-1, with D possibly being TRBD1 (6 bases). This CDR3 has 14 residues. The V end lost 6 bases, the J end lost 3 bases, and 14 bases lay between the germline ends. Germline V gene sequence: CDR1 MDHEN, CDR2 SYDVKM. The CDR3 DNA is TGTGCCAGCAGCCTAAGACAGGTCGACACTGAAGCTTTCTTT. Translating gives CASSLRQVDTEAFF. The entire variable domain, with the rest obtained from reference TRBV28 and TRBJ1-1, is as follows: DVKVTQSSRYLVKRTGEKVFLECVQDMDHENMFWYRQDPGLGLRLIYFSYDVKMKEKGDIPEGYSVSREKKERFSLILESASTNQTSMYLCASSLRQVDTEAFFGQGTRLTVV.

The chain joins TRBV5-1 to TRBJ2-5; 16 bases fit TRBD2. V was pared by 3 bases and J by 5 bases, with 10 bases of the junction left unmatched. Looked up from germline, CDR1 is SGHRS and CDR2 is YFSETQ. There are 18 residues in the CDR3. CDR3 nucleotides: TGCGCCAGCAGCTCCGGGACTAGCGGGAGGGCCACCGGCGAGACCCAGTACTTC. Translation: CASSSGTSGRATGETQYF.

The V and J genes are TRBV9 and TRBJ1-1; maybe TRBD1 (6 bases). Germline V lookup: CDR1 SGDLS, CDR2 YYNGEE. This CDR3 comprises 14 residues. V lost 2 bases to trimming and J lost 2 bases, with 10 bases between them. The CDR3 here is CASSVRDTNTEAFF. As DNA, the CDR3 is TGTGCCAGCAGCGTCCGGGACACCAACACTGAAGCTTTCTTT.

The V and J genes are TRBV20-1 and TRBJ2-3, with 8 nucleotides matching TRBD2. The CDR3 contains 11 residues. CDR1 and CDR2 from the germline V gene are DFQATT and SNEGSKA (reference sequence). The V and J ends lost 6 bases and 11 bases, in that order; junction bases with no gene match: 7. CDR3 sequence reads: CSALSGIMQYF. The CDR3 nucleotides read TGCAGTGCCCTTAGCGGGATTATGCAGTATTTT.

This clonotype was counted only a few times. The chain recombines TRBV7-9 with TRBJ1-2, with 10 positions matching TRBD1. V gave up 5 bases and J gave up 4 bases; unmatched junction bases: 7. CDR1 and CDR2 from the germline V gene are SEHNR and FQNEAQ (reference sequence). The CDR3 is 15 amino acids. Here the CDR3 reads CASSEETGGGYGYTF. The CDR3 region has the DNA TGTGCCAGCAGCGAAGAGACAGGGGGCGGCTATGGCTACACCTTC.

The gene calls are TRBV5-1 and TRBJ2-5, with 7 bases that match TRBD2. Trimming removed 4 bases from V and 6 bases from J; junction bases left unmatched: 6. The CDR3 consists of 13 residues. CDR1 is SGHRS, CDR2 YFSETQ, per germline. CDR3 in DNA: TGCGCCAGCAGCGTAACTAGCGTACAGACCCAGTACTTC. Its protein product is CASSVTSVQTQYF.

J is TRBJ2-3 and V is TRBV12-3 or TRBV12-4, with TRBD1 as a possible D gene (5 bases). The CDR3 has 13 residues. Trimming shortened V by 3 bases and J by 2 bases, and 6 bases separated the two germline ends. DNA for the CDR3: TGTGCCAGCAGTTTGACAGACACAGATACGCAGTATTTT. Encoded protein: CASSLTDTDTQYF.

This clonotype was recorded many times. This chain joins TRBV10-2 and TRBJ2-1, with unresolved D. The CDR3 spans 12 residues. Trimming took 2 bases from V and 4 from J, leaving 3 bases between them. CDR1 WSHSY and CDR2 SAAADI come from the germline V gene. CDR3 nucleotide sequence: TGCGCCAGCAGTGAGGGATACAATGAGCAGTTCTTC. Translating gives CASSEGYNEQFF.

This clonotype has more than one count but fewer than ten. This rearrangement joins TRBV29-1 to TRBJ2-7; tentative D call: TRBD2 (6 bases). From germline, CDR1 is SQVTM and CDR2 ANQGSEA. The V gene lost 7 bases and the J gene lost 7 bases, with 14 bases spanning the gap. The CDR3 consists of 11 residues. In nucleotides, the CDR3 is TGCAGCGGCGGGACCCCGGTTGAGCAGTACTTC. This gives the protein CSGGTPVEQYF.

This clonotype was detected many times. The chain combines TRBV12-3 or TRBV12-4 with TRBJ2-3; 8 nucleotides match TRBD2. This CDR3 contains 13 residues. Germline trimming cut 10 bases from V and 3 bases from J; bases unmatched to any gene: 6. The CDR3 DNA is TGTGCCACCGGACTAGCAGGAACAGATACGCAGTATTTT. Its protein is CATGLAGTDTQYF.

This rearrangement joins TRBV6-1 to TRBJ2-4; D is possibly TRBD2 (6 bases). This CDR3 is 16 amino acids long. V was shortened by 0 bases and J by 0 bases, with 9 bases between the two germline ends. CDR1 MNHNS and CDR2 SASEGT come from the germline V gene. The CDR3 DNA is TGTGCCAGCAGTGAAGCTCCCGGGGGAGCCAAAAACATTCAGTACTTC. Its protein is CASSEAPGGAKNIQYF.

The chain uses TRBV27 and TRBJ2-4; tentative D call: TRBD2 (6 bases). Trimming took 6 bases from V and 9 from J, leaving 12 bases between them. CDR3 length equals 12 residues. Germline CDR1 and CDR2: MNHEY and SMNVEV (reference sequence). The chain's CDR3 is CASRETGGIQYF. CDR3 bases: TGTGCCAGCAGAGAGACCGGGGGCATTCAGTACTTC.

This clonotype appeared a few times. The CDR3 reads CASSYQRKNTEAFF. The CDR3 DNA reads as TGTGCCAGCAGTTATCAGAGAAAGAACACTGAAGCTTTCTTT. The genes are TRBV6-5 and TRBJ1-1; D gene ambiguous. V was trimmed by 3 bases and J by 1 base, leaving 9 bases between them. The CDR3 covers 14 residues. The germline V gene encodes CDR1 MNHEY and CDR2 SVGAGI.

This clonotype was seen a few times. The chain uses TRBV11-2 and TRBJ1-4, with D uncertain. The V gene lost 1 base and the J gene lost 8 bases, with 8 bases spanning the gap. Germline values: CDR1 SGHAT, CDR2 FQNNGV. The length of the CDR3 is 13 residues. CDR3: CASSLGRSEKLFF. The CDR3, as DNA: TGTGCCAGCAGCTTAGGCCGGTCGGAAAAACTGTTTTTT.

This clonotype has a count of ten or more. In DNA, the CDR3 is TGTGCCAGCAGTTTTATCCTAGAGGACAGGGAATTAAATGAGCAGTTCTTC. Translating it yields CASSFILEDRELNEQFF. V usage is TRBV28 and J usage is TRBJ2-1, with 8 bases that match TRBD1. This CDR3 is 17 amino acids long. The germline V gene encodes CDR1 MDHEN and CDR2 SYDVKM. V lost 3 bases to trimming and J lost 7 bases; unmatched junction nucleotides: 14.

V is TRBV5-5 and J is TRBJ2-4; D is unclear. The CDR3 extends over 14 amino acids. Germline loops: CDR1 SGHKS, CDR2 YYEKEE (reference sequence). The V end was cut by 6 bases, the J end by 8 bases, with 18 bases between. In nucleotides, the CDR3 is TGTGCCAGCACCCAACTCGACTGGGGTCACATTCAGTACTTC. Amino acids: CASTQLDWGHIQYF.